Presented here are 3 T cell receptor beta chains from one specimen sequenced in a study of shared clonotypes between healthy human individuals. Assay: immunoSEQ multiplex PCR; the TCRdb copy retains only in-frame clones and omits some. Among some 2 million clones listed, roughly 94% were seen once. Cells designated naive CD8 were CD45RO-negative and were positively selected for CCR7, with terminally differentiated effector memory CD45RA+ cells excluded. Sequencing was carried out using naive CD8+ T cells sorted from blood. The receptors here all came from a man between 18 and 35 years old in good health.

The rearrangement uses TRBV7-3 and TRBJ2-2; D is uncertain. Germline V gene data show CDR1 as SGHTA and CDR2 as FQGTGA. V was trimmed by 5 bases and J by 3 bases, leaving 10 bases between them. There are 14 residues in the CDR3. The CDR3 DNA is TGTGCCAGCAGCCCTCAGAGCCACACCGGGGAGCTGTTTTTT. It translates to CASSPQSHTGELFF.

This clone was seen once. The J gene is TRBJ1-1, the V gene TRBV7-9; D is uncertain. From germline, CDR1 is SEHNR and CDR2 FQNEAQ (reference sequence). Deletions cut 3 bases from V and 6 bases from J, with 11 bases between. This CDR3 has 13 residues. The CDR3 nucleotides are TGTGCCAGCAGCTTGACGTGGGCAGCTGAAGCTTTCTTT. Translated: CASSLTWAAEAFF.

The chain carries TRBV29-1 and TRBJ2-7, with a possible D match to TRBD1 (6 bases). Germline values: CDR1 SQVTM, CDR2 ANQGSEA. Trimming pared 3 bases from V and 3 bases from J, leaving 12 bases between. The CDR3 extends over 13 amino acids. This CDR3 is CSVEGAGDYEQYF. Here the CDR3 DNA reads TGCAGCGTTGAGGGGGCAGGGGACTACGAGCAGTACTTC.